Listed here are 26 T cell receptor beta chains from one sample, sequenced in a study of T cells in localized non-small cell lung cancer. The protocol was immunoSEQ multiplex PCR, while the TCRdb copy is restricted to in-frame clones and leaves out a portion. This table has tens of thousands of clones, roughly 87% appearing once. Here the sequenced sample was peripheral blood, taken before any cancer treatment. Every receptor here comes from a woman aged 35-75 years with stage I lung adenocarcinoma.

This clone was observed a single time. The rearrangement joins TRBV4-2 to TRBJ2-7; 10 positions agree with TRBD2. Germline lookup yields CDR1 LGHNA and CDR2 YNFKEQ. Trimming removed 1 base from V and 6 bases from J; junction bases left unmatched: 12. The CDR3 runs to 17 residues. DNA for the CDR3: TGTGCCAGCAGCCAAGTTAGTACGGGACTAGCGCCTCTCGAGCAGTACTTC. Amino acids: CASSQVSTGLAPLEQYF.

CDR3 in amino acids: CASSASGTYNEQFF. CDR3 bases: TGTGCCAGCAGTGCTAGCGGGACCTACAATGAGCAGTTCTTC. V is TRBV6-1 and J is TRBJ2-1, with TRBD2 identical over 9 bases. The germline V gene has CDR1 MNHNS and CDR2 SASEGT. Unmatched junction bases numbered 0, after V lost 4 bases and J lost 2 bases. The CDR3 has 14 residues.

This CDR3 is CASSLGENTIYF. The DNA of the CDR3 is TGTGCCAGCAGCTTAGGGGAGAACACCATATATTTT. The chain couples TRBV7-6 to TRBJ1-3; D ambiguous. V shed 1 base and J shed 7 bases, with 5 bases lying between them. This CDR3 is 12 amino acids long. Germline CDR1 reads SGHVS; CDR2 reads FNYEAQ.

CDR3 loop: CASSEQGNYAEAFF. The CDR3 DNA sequence: TGTGCCAGCAGTGAACAGGGTAACTACGCTGAAGCTTTCTTT. The chain uses TRBV2 and TRBJ1-1; D may be TRBD1 (5 bases). V lost 2 bases and J lost 6, with 13 bases in between. From germline, CDR1 is SNHLY and CDR2 FYNNEI. This CDR3 spans 14 amino acids.

This sequence joins TRBV4-3 and TRBJ1-1; no clear D. The length of the CDR3 is 12 residues. Trimming removed 1 base from V and 11 bases from J, with 11 bases in between. Per the germline V gene, CDR1 is LGHNA and CDR2 is YSLEER. CDR3 coding DNA: TGCGCCAGCAGCCAAGGGCCCGCCTCGGCTTTCTTT. Its translation: CASSQGPASAFF.

This clone was recorded only once. The chain employs TRBV30 and TRBJ2-7; D tentatively reads TRBD1 or TRBD2 (5 bases each). The CDR3 sequence is 14 residues long. The V and J ends lost 6 bases and 4 bases respectively, with 19 bases between them. Germline V gene sequence: CDR1 GTSNPN, CDR2 SVGIG (reference sequence). CDR3 nucleotide sequence: TGTGCCTGCGGGACCCAGAACATATTATACGAGCAGTACTTC. This sequence encodes CACGTQNILYEQYF. Full variable domain (missing parts from reference TRBV30 and TRBJ2-7): SQTIHQWPATLVQPVGSPLSLECTVEGTSNPNLYWYRQAAGRGLQLLFYSVGIGQISSEVPQNLSASRPQDRQFILSSKKLLLSDSGFYLCACGTQNILYEQYFGPGTRLTVT.

This sequence joins TRBV4-3 and TRBJ1-2, with D maybe TRBD1 (5 bases). V lost 0 bases and J 7 bases, leaving 18 bases between the germline ends. This CDR3 contains 16 residues. Per germline, CDR1 LGHNA and CDR2 YSLEER. The CDR3 bases are TGCGCCAGCAGCCAAGATTGGGATCTATCGGGGGGTGGCTACACCTTC. Protein sequence: CASSQDWDLSGGGYTF.

The V gene is TRBV30, the J gene TRBJ2-7; 7 nucleotides line up with TRBD1. Germline values: CDR1 GTSNPN, CDR2 SVGIG (reference sequence). After removal of 0 bases from V and 7 bases from J, the junction contained 15 bases not matched to a gene. CDR3 length: 16 amino acids. The CDR3: CAWSVWGTERGREQYF. In nucleotides, the CDR3 is TGTGCCTGGAGTGTATGGGGGACCGAAAGGGGGCGGGAGCAGTACTTC.

This clone was seen once. The V call is TRBV30, the J call TRBJ2-6; D is ambiguous. V was shortened by 1 base and J by 2 bases, with 6 bases between the two germline ends. Germline CDR1 GTSNPN, CDR2 SVGIG (reference sequence). The CDR3 length is 14 residues. In nucleotides, the CDR3 is TGTGCCTGGAGTGGAAAGCCTGGGGCCAACGTCCTGACTTTC. It yields the protein CAWSGKPGANVLTF.

The chain couples TRBV10-1 to TRBJ1-1; D is unresolved. The CDR3 has 13 residues. Germline CDR1 reads WNHNN; CDR2 reads SYGVQD (reference sequence). Between the trimmed V and J ends, which lost 2 bases and 0 bases, there was a span of 4 bases. The CDR3 nucleotides read TGCGCCAGCAGTGAGAGGGTGAACACTGAAGCTTTCTTT. It is translated as CASSERVNTEAFF.

The CDR3: CASSDRATRSGANVLTF. DNA for the CDR3: TGTGCCAGCAGTGACCGGGCGACCCGCTCTGGGGCCAACGTCCTGACTTTC. This sequence joins TRBV6-1 and TRBJ2-6; no definite D call. V lost 3 bases and J 0 bases, leaving 12 bases between the germline ends. The CDR3 runs 17 residues. Germline loops: CDR1 MNHNS, CDR2 SASEGT.

The chain has TRBV5-4 and TRBJ2-5; D may be TRBD2 (5 bases). This CDR3 is built from 14 residues. V was trimmed by 2 bases and J by 3 bases, leaving 11 bases between them. Germline V gene lookup returns CDR1 SGHNT and CDR2 YYREEE (reference sequence). The CDR3 DNA sequence: TGTGCCAGCAGCTTAGAGATCGGGAAAGAGACCCAGTACTTC. Its protein is CASSLEIGKETQYF.

The V call is TRBV11-1, the J call TRBJ1-1; 7 bases line up with TRBD1. V was clipped by 8 bases and J by 3 bases; unmatched bases: 9. The CDR3 contains 14 residues. Germline V gene data show CDR1 as SGHAT and CDR2 as FQDESV (reference sequence). In DNA form, the CDR3 reads TGTGCCAGCCAAAGAAACAGGGGAGACACTGAAGCTTTCTTT. This translates into CASQRNRGDTEAFF.

This chain uses TRBV5-8 with TRBJ2-1; 7 bases are a match to TRBD1. J was trimmed by 5 bases and V by 5 bases; bases with no gene match: 13. This CDR3 contains 16 residues. From germline, CDR1 is SGHTS and CDR2 YDEGEE. The DNA for the CDR3 is TGTGCCAGCAGTCGAGCCGACAGGGTCACTGACAATGAGCAGTTCTTC. Its translation is CASSRADRVTDNEQFF.

The chain recombines TRBV29-1 with TRBJ2-1; 7 bases line up with TRBD2. V shed 7 bases and J 0 bases; nucleotides not matched to a gene: 6. Germline CDR1 SQVTM, CDR2 ANQGSEA. The CDR3 covers 14 residues. CDR3: CSATSASSYNEQFF. CDR3 nucleotides: TGCAGCGCCACTAGCGCTAGCTCCTACAATGAGCAGTTCTTC.

The V and J genes are TRBV7-6 and TRBJ2-2; D remains ambiguous. The germline gives CDR1 SGHVS, CDR2 FNYEAQ. V was pared by 0 bases and J by 5 bases, with 7 bases between. CDR3 length: 14 residues. The DNA of the CDR3 is TGTGCCAGCAGCTTAGCCCCCACAACCGGGGAGCTGTTTTTT. It encodes CASSLAPTTGELFF.

The rearrangement links TRBV19 to TRBJ2-5; tentative D call: TRBD2 (6 bases). The CDR3 runs to 15 residues. Per germline, CDR1 LNHDA and CDR2 SQIVND (reference sequence). Trimming removed 7 bases at V and 2 bases at J, with 17 bases between. The CDR3 loop is CASTMGLSGQETQYF. CDR3 in DNA: TGTGCCAGTACTATGGGACTCTCGGGGCAAGAGACCCAGTACTTC.

The chain is built from TRBV7-8 and TRBJ1-1; 12 bases fit TRBD1. The CDR3 runs to 17 residues. V dropped 5 bases and J dropped 6; count of bases not matched to a gene: 13. The germline CDR1 and CDR2 sequences are SGHVS and FQNEAQ. The CDR3 protein is CASSPTGQGAFFAEAFF. The CDR3 DNA reads TGTGCCAGCAGCCCCACGGGACAGGGGGCGTTTTTCGCTGAAGCTTTCTTT.

CDR3 sequence (DNA): TGTGCCAGCACCGGAGACAGCTACGAGCAGTACTTC. This gives the protein CASTGDSYEQYF. The chain combines TRBV28 with TRBJ2-7; perhaps TRBD1 as D (5 bases). The CDR3 spans 12 residues. Germline CDR1 is MDHEN and CDR2 is SYDVKM. V lost 7 bases and J lost 3, with 10 bases in between.

The J gene is TRBJ2-7, the V gene TRBV5-6; 11 bases agree with TRBD2. CDR3 length: 16 amino acids. CDR1 and CDR2 from the germline V gene are SGHDT and YYEEEE. Unmatched junction bases numbered 10, after V lost 1 base and J lost 7 bases. CDR3 coding DNA: TGTGCCAGCAGCTTGCCGACTAGCGGGAACGCGGGAGAGCAGTACTTC. Amino acids: CASSLPTSGNAGEQYF.

This rearrangement joins TRBV18 to TRBJ2-1; weak D call: TRBD2 (6 bases). The CDR3 is made up of 14 amino acids. The V and J ends lost 1 base and 6 bases respectively, with 10 bases between them. Per germline, CDR1 KGHSH and CDR2 LQKENI. For the CDR3, the DNA is TGTGCCAGCTCACCACAAACGGAGGGCAATGAGCAGTTCTTC. Its translation: CASSPQTEGNEQFF.

The gene calls are TRBV30 and TRBJ2-7; D unresolved. V shed 0 bases and J shed 6 bases, with 9 bases lying between them. This CDR3 has 12 residues. Germline lookup yields CDR1 GTSNPN and CDR2 SVGIG (reference sequence). CDR3 region: CAWSVQVTEQYF. CDR3 sequence (DNA): TGTGCCTGGAGTGTACAAGTAACCGAGCAGTACTTC.

J is TRBJ2-3 and V is TRBV5-4; D ambiguous. CDR3 length: 15 amino acids. Trimming shortened V by 2 bases and J by 2 bases, and 12 bases separated the two germline ends. CDR1 is SGHNT, CDR2 YYREEE, per germline (reference sequence). CDR3 bases: TGTGCCAGCAGCTTTAGGGCTACGATCACAGATACGCAGTATTTT. Encoded protein: CASSFRATITDTQYF. The variable domain in full, completed from reference TRBV5-4 and TRBJ2-3, reads ETGVTQSPTHLIKTRGQQVTLRCSSQSGHNTVSWYQQALGQGPQFIFQYYREEENGRGNFPPRFSGLQFPNYSSELNVNALELDDSALYLCASSFRATITDTQYFGPGTRLTVL.

This chain links TRBV30 with TRBJ2-2, with 8 bases matching TRBD1. Trimming took 0 bases from V and 8 from J; bases not matched to a gene: 5. Germline V gives CDR1 GTSNPN, CDR2 SVGIG (reference sequence). The CDR3 is made up of 14 amino acids. CDR3 DNA sequence: TGTGCCTGGAGTGTACAGACAGGGGCTGGGGAGCTGTTTTTT. Translated, it gives CAWSVQTGAGELFF.

J is TRBJ2-3 and V is TRBV9, with D possibly matching TRBD1 (6 bases). The CDR3 runs to 14 residues. CDR1 SGDLS and CDR2 YYNGEE come from the germline V gene. V was clipped by 0 bases and J by 3 bases, with 8 bases between them. CDR3 bases: TGTGCCAGCAGCGTAGCCGGGACAACAGATACGCAGTATTTT. It translates to CASSVAGTTDTQYF.

This clone appeared once. This chain links TRBV10-3 with TRBJ1-1; 7 bases line up with TRBD1. The CDR3 has 15 amino acids. J was trimmed by 5 bases and V by 3 bases; bases with no gene match: 9. Looked up from germline, CDR1 is ENHRY and CDR2 is SYGVKD. The CDR3 region is CAISDKAQGSTEAFF. The CDR3 DNA reads TGTGCCATCAGTGATAAAGCACAGGGGTCGACTGAAGCTTTCTTT.